The clone carrying this TCR beta chain has only a few counts. Enrollees, about 18 to 95 years old, lived in some 24 US areas. Researchers sorted participants into cohorts using their self-reported clinical history. Cohort 3 recovery required two negative PCRs, clearance, or symptom resolution. This sample was taken from a study of blood T cell repertoires in COVID-19. On the study more broadly: Both acute and convalescent COVID-19 samples were obtained from the United States, Italy and Spain.

Generated by immunoSEQ multiplex PCR, the TCRdb table keeps only in-frame clones and is missing some. The sample has some 340,000 clones; 75% to 90% are singletons. V lost 7 bases and J lost 4; bases outside the gene matches: 6. CDR1 and CDR2 (germline): SQVTM, ANQGSEA. This CDR3 spans 12 amino acids. The V gene is TRBV29-1, the J gene TRBJ1-1; 7 nucleotides align to TRBD1. This TCR came from a woman between 50 and 59 years old who had recovered from COVID-19. Material: PBMCs or T cells enriched from blood (not recorded which). The CDR3 sequence: CSARDSGTEAFF. CDR3 bases: TGCAGCGCTCGGGACAGCGGCACTGAAGCTTTCTTT.